The 22 T cell receptor beta chains reported below all come from one sample, sequenced in a study of CD8 T cells in ankylosing spondylitis. Notes on the study in general: A TCR beta motif made of about 8 highly homologous variants seemed typical of ankylosing spondylitis blood.

MiXCR, applied by TCRdb to the 5' RACE reads, yields one record per CDR3 protein. The sample lists a few hundred thousand distinct CDR3 sequences; approximately 20% were seen once. For these TCRs, the target antigens are not known. The specimen was blood, either unsorted or a sorted T cell fraction (not recorded which). The receptors shown here come from a male donor with ankylosing spondylitis.

This clonotype showed up just a few times. The V and J genes are TRBV27 and TRBJ1-2; TRBD1 is a possible D gene (5 bases). The germline CDR1 and CDR2 sequences are MNHEY and SMNVEV (reference sequence). CDR3 length equals 14 residues. V lost 3 bases and J lost 7, with 15 bases in between. CDR3 nucleotides: TGTGCCAGCAGTTTTATCCGGGGGACTAGTGGCTACACCTTC. Its translation: CASSFIRGTSGYTF.

This clonotype was seen more than once but under ten times. The chain recombines TRBV3-1 with TRBJ2-7, with a possible D match to TRBD1 (5 bases). CDR1 is LGHDT and CDR2 is YNNKEL in the germline V gene (reference sequence). The V and J ends lost 1 base and 6 bases respectively, with 13 bases between them. The length of the CDR3 is 14 residues. The CDR3 protein is CASSQGSSRGEQYF. DNA for the CDR3: TGTGCCAGCAGCCAAGGCAGCTCTAGGGGCGAGCAGTACTTC.

This clonotype was seen a handful of times. The chain carries TRBV11-1 and TRBJ2-2, with D maybe TRBD2 (6 bases). The CDR3 consists of 19 residues. The V end lost 4 bases, the J end lost 6 bases, and 27 bases lay between the germline ends. Germline V gene data show CDR1 as SGHAT and CDR2 as FQDESV (reference sequence). CDR3 nucleotides: TGTGCCAGCAGCTACTCCGGGACTTATATGTCACCCGGACCCGGGGAGCTGTTTTTT. Translation: CASSYSGTYMSPGPGELFF.

A few counts support this clonotype. J is TRBJ2-5 and V is TRBV20-1; no reliable D call. Germline loops: CDR1 DFQATT, CDR2 SNEGSKA (reference sequence). V lost 2 bases and J 3 bases, leaving 10 bases between the germline ends. This CDR3 contains 13 residues. CDR3 residues: CSARRQPEETQYF. CDR3 nucleotide sequence: TGCAGTGCTAGACGGCAACCTGAAGAGACCCAGTACTTC.

The genes are TRBV6-2 or TRBV6-3 and TRBJ2-1; 11 bases match TRBD1. Looked up from germline, CDR1 is MNHEY and CDR2 is SVGEGT. The V segment lost 6 bases and the J segment 7 bases; nucleotides outside the gene matches: 8. The CDR3 sequence is 15 residues long. CDR3 in DNA: TGTGCCAGCAGGCCCGGGACAGGGGGTAAGAATGAGCAGTTCTTC. Protein sequence: CASRPGTGGKNEQFF.

There are a few counts of this clonotype. This chain uses TRBV2 with TRBJ2-3, with D maybe TRBD1 (6 bases). CDR1 and CDR2 from the germline V gene are SNHLY and FYNNEI. This CDR3 contains 14 residues. Trimming shortened V by 2 bases and J by 2 bases, and 8 bases separated the two germline ends. The CDR3 protein is CASSETGITDTQYF. The CDR3, as DNA: TGTGCCAGCAGTGAAACAGGGATCACAGATACGCAGTATTTT.

This clonotype appeared a few times. The chain joins TRBV5-1 to TRBJ1-1; maybe TRBD1 (6 bases). Germline-derived CDR1 and CDR2 are SGHRS and YFSETQ. Trimming left V 1 base short and J 3 bases short, with 10 bases between. The CDR3 has 14 residues. CDR3 loop: CASSLMDSDTEAFF. CDR3 nucleotides: TGCGCCAGCAGCTTGATGGACAGCGACACTGAAGCTTTCTTT.

The chain carries TRBV7-9 and TRBJ2-1; no clear D gene. CDR3 size: 15 residues. Trimming removed 5 bases from V and 0 bases from J, with 11 bases in between. Germline V gives CDR1 SEHNR, CDR2 FQNEAQ (reference sequence). CDR3 residues: CASSVRPSSYNEQFF. In DNA, the CDR3 is TGTGCCAGCAGCGTAAGGCCCAGCTCCTACAATGAGCAGTTCTTC.

This clonotype was seen a single time. The rearrangement joins TRBV12-3 or TRBV12-4 to TRBJ2-7; a possible D gene is TRBD1 (6 bases). V gave up 1 base and J gave up 0 bases, with 10 bases separating them. This CDR3 is built from 15 residues. The CDR3 is CASSLGTAISYEQYF. The DNA of the CDR3 is TGTGCCAGCAGTTTAGGGACAGCGATCTCCTACGAGCAGTACTTC.

This clonotype was seen a handful of times. The rearrangement links TRBV24-1 to TRBJ2-7; no reliable D call. Germline V gives CDR1 KGHDR, CDR2 SFDVKD. V was pared by 3 bases and J by 7 bases, with 15 bases between. This CDR3 spans 14 amino acids. The CDR3 DNA reads as TGTGCCACCAGTGATGCCACAGAGCGCCCTGAGCAGTACTTC. This gives the protein CATSDATERPEQYF.

The rearrangement joins TRBV20-1 to TRBJ2-1; the match to TRBD2 covers 7 bases. The CDR3 is 16 residues long. Per the germline V gene, CDR1 is DFQATT and CDR2 is SNEGSKA (reference sequence). V lost 1 base and J lost 2; bases outside the gene matches: 8. The CDR3 sequence is CSARGGLAETYNEQFF. CDR3 DNA sequence: TGCAGTGCTAGAGGCGGGCTAGCGGAGACCTACAATGAGCAGTTCTTC.

CDR3 DNA sequence: TGTGCCAGCAGCCACCGGACAGGGGGTGAAAAACTGTTTTTT. Amino acids: CASSHRTGGEKLFF. This chain connects TRBV12-3 or TRBV12-4 to TRBJ1-4; 10 positions agree with TRBD1. The J segment lost 7 bases and the V segment lost 6 bases, leaving 5 bases of the junction unmatched. CDR3 length: 14 amino acids.

This clonotype occurred many times. The rearrangement uses TRBV7-6 and TRBJ2-2; 7 nucleotides line up with TRBD1. Losses at the gene ends were 10 bases for V and 2 bases for J; bases not matched to a gene: 7. CDR1 is SGHVS, CDR2 FNYEAQ, per germline. The CDR3 extends over 14 amino acids. CDR3 sequence (DNA): TGTGCCACCCGGGACAGCGGTAACACCGGGGAGCTGTTTTTT. Protein: CATRDSGNTGELFF.

This chain joins TRBV12-3 or TRBV12-4 and TRBJ2-7; D call uncertain. The CDR3 contains 14 residues. Trimming left V 2 bases short and J 3 bases short, with 11 bases between. The CDR3: CASSLSLSRYEQYF. Here the CDR3 DNA reads TGTGCCAGCAGTTTATCTCTGTCTCGCTACGAGCAGTACTTC.

This clonotype has only a few counts. The genes are TRBV29-1 and TRBJ2-4; D may be TRBD1 (6 bases). Trimming pared 3 bases from V and 6 bases from J, leaving 9 bases between. The CDR3 totals 12 residues. Germline V gene lookup returns CDR1 SQVTM and CDR2 ANQGSEA. For the CDR3, the DNA is TGCAGCGTTGAGGGGGCCGGAAACATTCAGTACTTC. It specifies CSVEGAGNIQYF.

This chain links TRBV29-1 with TRBJ2-1, with 11 nucleotides matching TRBD1. After removal of 7 bases from V and 11 bases from J, the junction contained 10 bases not matched to a gene. Per germline, CDR1 SQVTM and CDR2 ANQGSEA. The CDR3 length is 13 residues. This CDR3 reads CSAGTGGNSQQFF. The CDR3 nucleotides are TGCAGCGCCGGGACAGGGGGGAATTCCCAGCAGTTCTTC.

DNA of the CDR3: TGTGCCAGTAGCACGACAGGGCCATCTGAGACCCAGTACTTC. As protein: CASSTTGPSETQYF. V is TRBV19 and J is TRBJ2-5, with TRBD1 matching over 7 bases. The trim removed 6 bases at V and 5 bases at J, leaving 9 bases unmatched. This CDR3 has 14 residues. Germline V CDR1 and CDR2: LNHDA, SQIVND (reference sequence).

This clonotype was observed a handful of times. This chain links TRBV29-1 with TRBJ2-7; 7 bases map to TRBD1. Germline V gene sequence: CDR1 SQVTM, CDR2 ANQGSEA. This CDR3 is 13 amino acids long. J was trimmed by 3 bases and V by 6 bases; bases with no gene match: 8. CDR3 DNA sequence: TGCAGCGTCCCCGACAGGGCAGGCTACGAGCAGTACTTC. Protein sequence: CSVPDRAGYEQYF.

This clonotype was recorded a few times. The chain carries TRBV19 and TRBJ2-1; TRBD2 aligns across 9 bases. This CDR3 contains 16 residues. With V trimmed by 8 bases and J by 7 bases, 15 bases remained unmatched. Per the germline V gene, CDR1 is LNHDA and CDR2 is SQIVND (reference sequence). The CDR3 here is CASARLAGAGENEQFF. For the CDR3, the DNA is TGTGCCAGTGCCCGCTTAGCGGGAGCGGGGGAGAATGAGCAGTTCTTC.

This clonotype occurred a few times. This sequence joins TRBV4-2 and TRBJ2-7; the match to TRBD2 covers 10 bases. Unmatched junction bases numbered 9, after V lost 5 bases and J lost 2 bases. This CDR3 region has 16 residues. The germline CDR1 and CDR2 sequences are LGHNA and YNFKEQ. CDR3 sequence: CASSSPWTSGTYEQYF. As DNA, the CDR3 is TGTGCCAGCAGCTCCCCGTGGACTAGCGGAACCTACGAGCAGTACTTC.

The rearrangement links TRBV6-1 to TRBJ2-1, with 9 nucleotides matching TRBD2. The CDR3 spans 15 residues. Germline CDR1 reads MNHNS; CDR2 reads SASEGT. The V gene end was trimmed by 6 bases and the J gene end by 6 bases; junction bases not matched to a gene: 9. CDR3 amino acids: CASRWGLALSNEQFF. DNA for the CDR3: TGTGCCAGCAGGTGGGGACTAGCACTCTCCAATGAGCAGTTCTTC.

In DNA form, the CDR3 reads TGCGCCAGCAGCTTAGGTAGCGGGTGGTACGAGCAGTACTTC. Translation: CASSLGSGWYEQYF. The chain combines TRBV5-1 with TRBJ2-7, with TRBD2 matching 7 bases. V shed 2 bases, J shed 4 bases, and the junction held 6 bases outside the gene matches. The CDR3 is 14 residues long. The V gene's germline CDR1 is SGHRS and CDR2 YFSETQ. The whole variable domain, remainder taken from reference TRBV5-1 and TRBJ2-7, is KAGVTQTPRYLIKTRGQQVTLSCSPISGHRSVSWYQQTPGQGLQFLFEYFSETQRNKGNFPGRFSGRQFSNSRSEMNVSTLELGDSALYLCASSLGSGWYEQYFGPGTRLTVT.